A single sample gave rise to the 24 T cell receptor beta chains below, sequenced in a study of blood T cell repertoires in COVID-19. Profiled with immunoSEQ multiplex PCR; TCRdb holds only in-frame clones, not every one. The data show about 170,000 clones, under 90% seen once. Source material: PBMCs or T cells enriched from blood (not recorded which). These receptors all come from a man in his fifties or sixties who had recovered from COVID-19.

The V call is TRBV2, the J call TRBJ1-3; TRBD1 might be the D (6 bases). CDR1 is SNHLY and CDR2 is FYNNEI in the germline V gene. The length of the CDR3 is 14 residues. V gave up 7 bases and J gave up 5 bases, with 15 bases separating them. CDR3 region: CASTPDRIRNTIYF. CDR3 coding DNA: TGTGCCAGCACCCCCGACAGGATCAGAAACACCATATATTTT.

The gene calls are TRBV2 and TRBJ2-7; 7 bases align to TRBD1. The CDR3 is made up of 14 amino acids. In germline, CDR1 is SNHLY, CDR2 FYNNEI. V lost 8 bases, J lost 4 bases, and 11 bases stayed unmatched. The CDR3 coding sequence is TGTGCCAGCGCCCGGGACAGCGAATTTTACGAGCAGTACTTC. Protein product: CASARDSEFYEQYF. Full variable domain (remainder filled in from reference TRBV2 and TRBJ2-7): EPEVTQTPSHQVTQMGQEVILRCVPISNHLYFYWYRQILGQKVEFLVSFYNNEISEKSEIFDDQFSVERPDGSNFTLKIRSTKLEDSAMYFCASARDSEFYEQYFGPGTRLTVT.

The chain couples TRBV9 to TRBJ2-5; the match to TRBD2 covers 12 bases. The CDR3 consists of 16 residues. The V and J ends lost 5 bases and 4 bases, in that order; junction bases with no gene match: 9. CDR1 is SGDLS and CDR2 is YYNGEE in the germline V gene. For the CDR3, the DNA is TGTGCCAGCAGTTGGACTAGCGGGGCGGAAAGAGAGACCCAGTACTTC. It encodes CASSWTSGAERETQYF.

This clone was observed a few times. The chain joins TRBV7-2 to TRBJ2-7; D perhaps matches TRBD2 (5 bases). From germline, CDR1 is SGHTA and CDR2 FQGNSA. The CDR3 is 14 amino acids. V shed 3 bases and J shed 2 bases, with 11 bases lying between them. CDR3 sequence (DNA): TGTGCCAGCAGCTTCTATTTAGCGACCTACGAGCAGTACTTC. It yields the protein CASSFYLATYEQYF. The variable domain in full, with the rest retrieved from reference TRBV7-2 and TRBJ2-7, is GAGVSQSPSNKVTEKGKDVELRCDPISGHTALYWYRQSLGQGLEFLIYFQGNSAPDKSGLPSDRFSAERTGGSVSTLTIQRTQQEDSAVYLCASSFYLATYEQYFGPGTRLTVT.

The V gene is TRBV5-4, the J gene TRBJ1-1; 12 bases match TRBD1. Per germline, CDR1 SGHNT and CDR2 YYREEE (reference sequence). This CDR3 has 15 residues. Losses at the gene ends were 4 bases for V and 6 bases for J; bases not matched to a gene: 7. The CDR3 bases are TGTGCCAGCAGCGCCCCGGGACAGGGGGCGGCTGAAGCTTTCTTT. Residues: CASSAPGQGAAEAFF. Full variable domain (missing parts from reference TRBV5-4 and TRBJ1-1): ETGVTQSPTHLIKTRGQQVTLRCSSQSGHNTVSWYQQALGQGPQFIFQYYREEENGRGNFPPRFSGLQFPNYSSELNVNALELDDSALYLCASSAPGQGAAEAFFGQGTRLTVV.

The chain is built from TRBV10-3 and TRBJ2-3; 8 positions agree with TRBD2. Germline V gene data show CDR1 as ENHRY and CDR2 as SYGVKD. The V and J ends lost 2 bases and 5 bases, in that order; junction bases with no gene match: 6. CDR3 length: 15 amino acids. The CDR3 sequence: CAISEQRGGKDTQYF. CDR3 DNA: TGTGCCATCAGTGAGCAACGGGGGGGCAAAGATACGCAGTATTTT.

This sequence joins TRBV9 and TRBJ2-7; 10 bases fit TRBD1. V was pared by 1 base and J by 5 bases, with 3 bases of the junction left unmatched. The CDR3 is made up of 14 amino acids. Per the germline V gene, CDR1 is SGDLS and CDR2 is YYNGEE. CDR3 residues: CASSVRTGGHEQYF. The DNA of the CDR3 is TGTGCCAGCAGCGTAAGGACAGGGGGTCACGAGCAGTACTTC.

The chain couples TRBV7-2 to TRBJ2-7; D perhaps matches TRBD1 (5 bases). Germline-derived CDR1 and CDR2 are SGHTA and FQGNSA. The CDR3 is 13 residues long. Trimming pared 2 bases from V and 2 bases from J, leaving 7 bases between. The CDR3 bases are TGTGCCAGCAGCTTATCGACAGCCTACGAGCAGTACTTC. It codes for CASSLSTAYEQYF. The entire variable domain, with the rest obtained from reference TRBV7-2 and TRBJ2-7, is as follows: GAGVSQSPSNKVTEKGKDVELRCDPISGHTALYWYRQSLGQGLEFLIYFQGNSAPDKSGLPSDRFSAERTGGSVSTLTIQRTQQEDSAVYLCASSLSTAYEQYFGPGTRLTVT.

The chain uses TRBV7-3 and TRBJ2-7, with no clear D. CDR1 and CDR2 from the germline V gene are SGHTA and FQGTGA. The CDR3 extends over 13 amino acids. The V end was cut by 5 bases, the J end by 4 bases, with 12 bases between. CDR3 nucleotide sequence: TGTGCCAGCAGCGTAGAACCCCATTACGAGCAGTACTTC. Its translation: CASSVEPHYEQYF.

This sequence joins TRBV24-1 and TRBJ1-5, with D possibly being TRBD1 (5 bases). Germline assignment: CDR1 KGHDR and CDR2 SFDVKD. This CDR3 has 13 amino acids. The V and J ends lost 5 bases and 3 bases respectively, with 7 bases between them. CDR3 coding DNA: TGTGCCACCAGTGCAGGACACAATCAGCCCCAGCATTTT. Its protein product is CATSAGHNQPQHF.

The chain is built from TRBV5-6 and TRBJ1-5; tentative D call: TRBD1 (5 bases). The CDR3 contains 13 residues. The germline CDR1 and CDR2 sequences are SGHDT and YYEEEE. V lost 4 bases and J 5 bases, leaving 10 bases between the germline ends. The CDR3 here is CASSIGVYQPQHF. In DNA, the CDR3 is TGTGCCAGCAGCATAGGGGTATATCAGCCCCAGCATTTT.

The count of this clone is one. The CDR3, as DNA: TGTGCCAGTAGTATTGGCAGGGGGCAGAATCAGCCCCAGCATTTT. Amino acids: CASSIGRGQNQPQHF. The gene calls are TRBV19 and TRBJ1-5; 8 bases fit TRBD1. Looked up from germline, CDR1 is LNHDA and CDR2 is SQIVND (reference sequence). The CDR3 sequence is 15 residues long. The ends lost 3 bases at V and 4 bases at J; junction bases unmatched: 5.

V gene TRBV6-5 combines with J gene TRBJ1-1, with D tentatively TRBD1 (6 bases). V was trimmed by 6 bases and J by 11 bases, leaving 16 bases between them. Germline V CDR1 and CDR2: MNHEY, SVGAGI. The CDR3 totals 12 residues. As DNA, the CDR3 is TGTGCCAGCAGGGGGACAACATCGGGCGCTTTCTTT. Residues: CASRGTTSGAFF.

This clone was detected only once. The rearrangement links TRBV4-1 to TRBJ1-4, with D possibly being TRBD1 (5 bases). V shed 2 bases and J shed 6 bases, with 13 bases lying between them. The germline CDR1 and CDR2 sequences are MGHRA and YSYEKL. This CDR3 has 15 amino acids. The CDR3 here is CASSQRQSVYEKLFF. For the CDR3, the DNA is TGCGCCAGCAGCCAACGACAGTCGGTATATGAAAAACTGTTTTTT.

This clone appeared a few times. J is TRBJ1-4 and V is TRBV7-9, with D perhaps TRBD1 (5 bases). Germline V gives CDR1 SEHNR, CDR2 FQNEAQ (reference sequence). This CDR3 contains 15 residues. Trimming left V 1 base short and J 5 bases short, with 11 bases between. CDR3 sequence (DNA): TGTGCCAGCAGCTTAGTTGGGCGGGGGAATGAAAAACTGTTTTTT. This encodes CASSLVGRGNEKLFF.

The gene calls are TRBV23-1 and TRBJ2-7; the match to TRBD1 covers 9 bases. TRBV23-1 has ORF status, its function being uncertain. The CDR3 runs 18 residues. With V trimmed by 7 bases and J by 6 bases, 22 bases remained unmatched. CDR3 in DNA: TGCGCCAGCACCCCGGGACAGGGTTTTGGACGTAGCGGACTCGAGCAGTACTTC. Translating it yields CASTPGQGFGRSGLEQYF.

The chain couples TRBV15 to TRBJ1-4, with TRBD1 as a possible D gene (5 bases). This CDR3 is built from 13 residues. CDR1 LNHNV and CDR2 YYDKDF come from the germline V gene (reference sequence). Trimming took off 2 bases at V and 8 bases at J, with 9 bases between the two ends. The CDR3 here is CATSRQGGEKLFF. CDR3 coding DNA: TGTGCCACCAGCAGACAGGGAGGGGAAAAACTGTTTTTT.

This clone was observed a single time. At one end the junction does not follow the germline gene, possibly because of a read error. The CDR3 nucleotides are TGTGCCAGCAAACAACCCCTCAATTCGCCCCTCCACTTT. Protein sequence: CASKQPLNSPLHF. The V and J genes are TRBV6-5 and TRBJ1-6; D not resolved. The CDR3 is 13 residues long. Germline values: CDR1 MNHEY, CDR2 SVGAGI.

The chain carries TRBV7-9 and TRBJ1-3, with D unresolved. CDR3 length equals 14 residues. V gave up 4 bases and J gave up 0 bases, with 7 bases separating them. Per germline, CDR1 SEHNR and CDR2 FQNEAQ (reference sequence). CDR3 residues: CASSSSSSGNTIYF. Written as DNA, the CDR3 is TGTGCCAGCAGCTCCTCTAGCTCTGGAAACACCATATATTTT.

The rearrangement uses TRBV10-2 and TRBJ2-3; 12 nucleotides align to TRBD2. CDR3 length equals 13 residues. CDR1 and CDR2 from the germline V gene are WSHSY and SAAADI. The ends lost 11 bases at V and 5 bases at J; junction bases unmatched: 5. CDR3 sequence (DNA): TGCGCCTCGGGGGGACTAGCGGGAGATACGCAGTATTTT. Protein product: CASGGLAGDTQYF.

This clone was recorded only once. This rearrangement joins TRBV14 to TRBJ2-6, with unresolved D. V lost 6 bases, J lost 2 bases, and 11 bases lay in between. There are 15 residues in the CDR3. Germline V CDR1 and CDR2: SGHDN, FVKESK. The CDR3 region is CASSKRSTGANVLTF. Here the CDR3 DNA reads TGTGCCAGCAGTAAAAGGAGCACTGGGGCCAACGTCCTGACTTTC.

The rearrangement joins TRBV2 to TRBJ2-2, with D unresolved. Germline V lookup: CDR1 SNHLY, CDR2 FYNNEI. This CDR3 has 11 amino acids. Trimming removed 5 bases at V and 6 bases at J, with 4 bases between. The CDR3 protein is CASSYSGELFF. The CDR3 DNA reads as TGTGCCAGCAGTTATTCCGGGGAGCTGTTTTTT.

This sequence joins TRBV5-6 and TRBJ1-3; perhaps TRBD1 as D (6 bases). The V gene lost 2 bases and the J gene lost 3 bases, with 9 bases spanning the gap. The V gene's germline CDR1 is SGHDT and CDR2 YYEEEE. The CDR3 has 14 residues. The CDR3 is CASSFQGNGNTIYF. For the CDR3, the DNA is TGTGCCAGCAGCTTCCAGGGGAATGGAAACACCATATATTTT.

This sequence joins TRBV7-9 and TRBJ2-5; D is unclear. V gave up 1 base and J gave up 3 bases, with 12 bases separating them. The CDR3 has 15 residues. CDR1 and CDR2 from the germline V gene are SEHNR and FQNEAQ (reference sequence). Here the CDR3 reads CASSLGNGWEETQYF. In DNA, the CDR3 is TGTGCCAGCAGCTTAGGTAACGGGTGGGAAGAGACCCAGTACTTC.